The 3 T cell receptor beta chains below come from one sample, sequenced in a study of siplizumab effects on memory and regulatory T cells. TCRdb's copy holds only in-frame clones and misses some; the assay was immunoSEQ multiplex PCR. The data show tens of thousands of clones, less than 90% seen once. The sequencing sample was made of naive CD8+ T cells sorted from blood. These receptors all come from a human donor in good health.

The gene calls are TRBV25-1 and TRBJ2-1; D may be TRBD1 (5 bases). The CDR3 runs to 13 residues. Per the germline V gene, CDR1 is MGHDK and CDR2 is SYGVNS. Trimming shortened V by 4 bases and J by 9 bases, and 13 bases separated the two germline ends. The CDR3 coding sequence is TGTGCCAGCAGTGTAGGGGCCACGAGTGAGCAGTTCTTC. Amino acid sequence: CASSVGATSEQFF. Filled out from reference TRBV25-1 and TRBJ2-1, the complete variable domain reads EADIYQTPRYLVIGTGKKITLECSQTMGHDKMYWYQQDPGMELHLIHYSYGVNSTEKGDLSSESTVSRIRTEHFPLTLESARPSHTSQYLCASSVGATSEQFFGPGTRLTVL.

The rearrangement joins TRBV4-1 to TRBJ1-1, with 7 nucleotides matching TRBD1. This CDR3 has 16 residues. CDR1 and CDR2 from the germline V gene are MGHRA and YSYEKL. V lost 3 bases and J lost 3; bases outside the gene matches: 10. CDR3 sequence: CASSQAPGTVYTEAFF. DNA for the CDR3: TGCGCCAGCAGCCAGGCACCCGGGACAGTCTACACTGAAGCTTTCTTT.

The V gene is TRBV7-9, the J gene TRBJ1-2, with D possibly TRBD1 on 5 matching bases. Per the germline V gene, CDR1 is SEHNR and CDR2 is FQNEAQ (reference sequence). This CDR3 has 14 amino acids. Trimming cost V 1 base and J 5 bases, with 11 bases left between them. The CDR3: CASSLGGVRYGYTF. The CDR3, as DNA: TGTGCCAGCAGCTTAGGGGGGGTGAGGTATGGCTACACCTTC. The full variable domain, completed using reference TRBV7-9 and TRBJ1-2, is DTGVSQNPRHKITKRGQNVTFRCDPISEHNRLYWYRQTLGQGPEFLTYFQNEAQLEKSRLLSDRFSAERPKGSFSTLEIQRTEQGDSAMYLCASSLGGVRYGYTFGSGTRLTVV.